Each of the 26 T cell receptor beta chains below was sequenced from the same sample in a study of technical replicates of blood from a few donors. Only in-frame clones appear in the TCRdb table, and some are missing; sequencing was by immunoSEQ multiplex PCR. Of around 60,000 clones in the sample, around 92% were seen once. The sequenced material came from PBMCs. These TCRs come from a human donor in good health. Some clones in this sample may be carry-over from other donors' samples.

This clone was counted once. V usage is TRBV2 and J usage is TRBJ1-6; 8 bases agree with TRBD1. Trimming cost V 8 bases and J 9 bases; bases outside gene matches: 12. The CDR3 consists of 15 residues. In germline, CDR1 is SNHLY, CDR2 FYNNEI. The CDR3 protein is CASSRGQGVGSPLHF. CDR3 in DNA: TGTGCCAGCTCCCGAGGACAGGGAGTAGGTTCACCCCTCCACTTT.

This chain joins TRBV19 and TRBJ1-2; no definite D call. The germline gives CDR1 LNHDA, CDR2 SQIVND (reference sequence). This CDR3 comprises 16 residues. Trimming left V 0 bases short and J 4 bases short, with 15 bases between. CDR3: CASSIEDAALIYGYTF. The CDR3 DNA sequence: TGTGCCAGTAGTATAGAAGATGCGGCACTGATCTATGGCTACACCTTC.

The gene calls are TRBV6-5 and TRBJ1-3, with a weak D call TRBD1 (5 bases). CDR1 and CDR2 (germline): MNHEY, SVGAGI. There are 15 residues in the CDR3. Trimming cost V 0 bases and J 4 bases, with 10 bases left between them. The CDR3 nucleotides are TGTGCCAGCAGTTACTCGCAGGGTGTGGGAAACACCATATATTTT. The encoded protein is CASSYSQGVGNTIYF.

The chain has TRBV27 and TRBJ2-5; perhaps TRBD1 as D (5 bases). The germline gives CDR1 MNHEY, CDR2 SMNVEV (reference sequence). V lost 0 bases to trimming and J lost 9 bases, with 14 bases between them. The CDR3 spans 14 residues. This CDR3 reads CASSLSRTYDAQYF. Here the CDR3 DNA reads TGTGCCAGCAGTTTATCTAGGACATACGACGCCCAGTACTTC.

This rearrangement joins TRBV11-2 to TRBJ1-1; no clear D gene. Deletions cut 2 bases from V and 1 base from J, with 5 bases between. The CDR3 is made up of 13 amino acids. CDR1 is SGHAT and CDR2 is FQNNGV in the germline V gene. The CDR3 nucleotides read TGTGCCAGCAGCTTAAAGCGGAACACTGAAGCTTTCTTT. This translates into CASSLKRNTEAFF.

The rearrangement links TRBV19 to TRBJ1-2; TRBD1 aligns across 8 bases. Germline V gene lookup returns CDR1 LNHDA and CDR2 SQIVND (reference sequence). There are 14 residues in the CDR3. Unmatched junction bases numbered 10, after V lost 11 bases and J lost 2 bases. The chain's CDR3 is CAAKPRTGNYGYTF. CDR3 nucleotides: TGTGCCGCCAAGCCCCGGACAGGGAACTATGGCTACACCTTC.

The CDR3 DNA is TGTGCCAGCAGCTCAACGGTCGGGGGGTACACCATATATTTT. Its translation is CASSSTVGGYTIYF. This chain uses TRBV5-6 with TRBJ1-3; D might be TRBD1 (5 bases). This CDR3 spans 14 amino acids. With 3 bases removed from V and 8 bases from J, the gap between germline ends came to 15 bases. The germline gives CDR1 SGHDT, CDR2 YYEEEE.

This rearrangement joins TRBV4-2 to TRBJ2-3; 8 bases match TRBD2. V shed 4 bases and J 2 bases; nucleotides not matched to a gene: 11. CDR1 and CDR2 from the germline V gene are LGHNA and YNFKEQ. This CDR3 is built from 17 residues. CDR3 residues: CASSPLTRGGSTDTQYF. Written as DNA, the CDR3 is TGTGCCAGCAGCCCACTGACTCGGGGGGGTTCCACAGATACGCAGTATTTT.

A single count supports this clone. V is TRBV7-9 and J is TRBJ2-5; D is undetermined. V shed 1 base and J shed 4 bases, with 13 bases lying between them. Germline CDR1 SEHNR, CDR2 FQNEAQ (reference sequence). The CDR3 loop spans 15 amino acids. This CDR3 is CASSLEMYRGETQYF. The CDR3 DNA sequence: TGTGCCAGCAGCTTAGAGATGTACCGCGGAGAGACCCAGTACTTC.

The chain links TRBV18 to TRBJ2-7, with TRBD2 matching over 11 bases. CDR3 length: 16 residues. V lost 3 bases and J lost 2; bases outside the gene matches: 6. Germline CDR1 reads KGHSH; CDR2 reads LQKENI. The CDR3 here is CASSPSLAGATYEQYF. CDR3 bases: TGTGCCAGCTCACCCTCACTAGCGGGGGCGACCTACGAGCAGTACTTC.

CDR3 DNA: TGTGCCAGCAGCCAAGAAGCGTTCGGCGGGAGGGCGGGTGAGCAGTTCTTC. It specifies CASSQEAFGGRAGEQFF. The chain couples TRBV4-2 to TRBJ2-1, with TRBD2 matching 9 bases. Trimming cost V 0 bases and J 9 bases; bases outside gene matches: 12. Per the germline V gene, CDR1 is LGHNA and CDR2 is YNFKEQ. The CDR3 loop spans 17 amino acids.

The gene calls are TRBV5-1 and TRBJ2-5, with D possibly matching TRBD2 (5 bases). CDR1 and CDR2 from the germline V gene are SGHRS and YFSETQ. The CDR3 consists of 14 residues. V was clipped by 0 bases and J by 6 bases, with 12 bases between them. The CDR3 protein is CASSLELGRQTQYF. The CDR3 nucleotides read TGCGCCAGCAGCTTGGAACTAGGAAGGCAGACCCAGTACTTC.

The CDR3 here is CASSALAGGGTDTQYF. CDR3 bases: TGTGCCAGCAGCGCTCTAGCGGGAGGGGGAACAGATACGCAGTATTTT. This rearrangement joins TRBV9 to TRBJ2-3, with TRBD2 matching over 12 bases. Germline-derived CDR1 and CDR2 are SGDLS and YYNGEE. The CDR3 runs to 16 residues. V was clipped by 3 bases and J by 3 bases; unmatched bases: 5.

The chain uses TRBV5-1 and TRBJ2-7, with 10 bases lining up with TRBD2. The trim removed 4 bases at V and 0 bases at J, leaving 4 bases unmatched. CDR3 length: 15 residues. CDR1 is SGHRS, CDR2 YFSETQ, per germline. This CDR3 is CASSPLAGVSYEQYF. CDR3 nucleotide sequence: TGCGCCAGCAGCCCGCTAGCGGGGGTCTCCTACGAGCAGTACTTC.

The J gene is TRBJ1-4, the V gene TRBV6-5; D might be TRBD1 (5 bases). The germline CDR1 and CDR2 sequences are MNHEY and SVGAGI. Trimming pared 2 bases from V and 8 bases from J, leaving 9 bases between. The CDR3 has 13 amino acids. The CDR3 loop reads CASSYRAGEKLFF. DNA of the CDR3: TGTGCCAGCAGTTACAGGGCAGGGGAAAAACTGTTTTTT.

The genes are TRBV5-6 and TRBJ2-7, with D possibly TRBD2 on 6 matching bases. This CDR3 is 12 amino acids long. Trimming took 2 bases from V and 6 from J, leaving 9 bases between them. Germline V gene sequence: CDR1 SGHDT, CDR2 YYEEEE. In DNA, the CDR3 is TGTGCCAGCAGCTTTGGGGGACTCGAGCAGTACTTC. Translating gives CASSFGGLEQYF.

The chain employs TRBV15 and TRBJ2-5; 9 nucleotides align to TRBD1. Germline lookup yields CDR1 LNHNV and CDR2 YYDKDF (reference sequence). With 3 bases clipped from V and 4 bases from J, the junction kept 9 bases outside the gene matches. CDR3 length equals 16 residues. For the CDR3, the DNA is TGTGCCACCAGCAGCGATCGGGGACAGGGCAGAGAGACCCAGTACTTC. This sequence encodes CATSSDRGQGRETQYF.

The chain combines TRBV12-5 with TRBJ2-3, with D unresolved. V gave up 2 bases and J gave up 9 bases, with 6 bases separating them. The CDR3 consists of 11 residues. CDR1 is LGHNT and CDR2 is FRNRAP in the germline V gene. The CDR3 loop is CASGLFSTQYF. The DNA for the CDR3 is TGTGCTAGTGGTTTGTTTTCAACGCAGTATTTT.

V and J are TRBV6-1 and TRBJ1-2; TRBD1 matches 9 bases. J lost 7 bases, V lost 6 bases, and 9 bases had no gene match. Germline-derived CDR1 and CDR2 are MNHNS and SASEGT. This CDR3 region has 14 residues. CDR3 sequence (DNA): TGTGCCAGCAGAGCCGGGACAGGGAATGGTGGCTACACCTTC. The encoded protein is CASRAGTGNGGYTF.

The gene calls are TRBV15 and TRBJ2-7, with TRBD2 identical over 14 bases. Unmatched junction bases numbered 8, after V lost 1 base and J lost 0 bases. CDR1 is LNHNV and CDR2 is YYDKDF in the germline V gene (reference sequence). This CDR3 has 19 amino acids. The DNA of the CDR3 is TGTGCCACCAGCAGAGGGGGGACTAGCGGGAGCCGGAGCTCCTACGAGCAGTACTTC. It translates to CATSRGGTSGSRSSYEQYF.

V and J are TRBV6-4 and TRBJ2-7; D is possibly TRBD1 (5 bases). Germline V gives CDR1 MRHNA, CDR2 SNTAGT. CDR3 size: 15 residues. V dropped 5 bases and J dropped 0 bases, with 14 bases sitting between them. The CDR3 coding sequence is TGTGCCAGCAGTTACGACAGTTCCAGCTCCTACGAGCAGTACTTC. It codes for CASSYDSSSSYEQYF.

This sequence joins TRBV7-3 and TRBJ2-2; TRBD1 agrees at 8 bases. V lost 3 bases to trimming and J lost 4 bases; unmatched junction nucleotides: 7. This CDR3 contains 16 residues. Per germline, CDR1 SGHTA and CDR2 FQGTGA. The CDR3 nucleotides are TGTGCCAGCAGCTTGCAGGGGGCGCCGGGCACCGGGGAGCTGTTTTTT. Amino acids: CASSLQGAPGTGELFF.

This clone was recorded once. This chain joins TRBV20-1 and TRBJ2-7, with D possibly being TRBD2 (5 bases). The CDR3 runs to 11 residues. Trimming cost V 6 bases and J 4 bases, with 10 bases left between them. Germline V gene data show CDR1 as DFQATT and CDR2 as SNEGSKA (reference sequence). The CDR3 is CSAVLGYEQYF. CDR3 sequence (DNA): TGCAGTGCCGTACTAGGGTACGAGCAGTACTTC.

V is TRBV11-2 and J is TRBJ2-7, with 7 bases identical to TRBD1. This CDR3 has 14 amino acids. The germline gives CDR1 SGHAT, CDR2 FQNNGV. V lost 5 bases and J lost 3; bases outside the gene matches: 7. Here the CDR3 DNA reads TGTGCCAGCAGCCAGGGGGTACAATTCTACGAGCAGTACTTC. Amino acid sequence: CASSQGVQFYEQYF.

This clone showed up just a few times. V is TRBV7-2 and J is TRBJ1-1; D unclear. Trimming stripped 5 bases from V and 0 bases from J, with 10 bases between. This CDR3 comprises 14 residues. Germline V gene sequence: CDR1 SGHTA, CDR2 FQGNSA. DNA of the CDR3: TGTGCCAGCAGCCGCATCCGGGTGAACACTGAAGCTTTCTTT. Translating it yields CASSRIRVNTEAFF.

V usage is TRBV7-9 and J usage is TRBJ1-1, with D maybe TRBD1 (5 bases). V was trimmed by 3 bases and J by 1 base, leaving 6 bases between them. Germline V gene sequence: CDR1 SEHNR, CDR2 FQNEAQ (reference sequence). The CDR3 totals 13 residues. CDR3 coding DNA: TGTGCCAGCAGCTTGACAGCGAACACTGAAGCTTTCTTT. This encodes CASSLTANTEAFF.